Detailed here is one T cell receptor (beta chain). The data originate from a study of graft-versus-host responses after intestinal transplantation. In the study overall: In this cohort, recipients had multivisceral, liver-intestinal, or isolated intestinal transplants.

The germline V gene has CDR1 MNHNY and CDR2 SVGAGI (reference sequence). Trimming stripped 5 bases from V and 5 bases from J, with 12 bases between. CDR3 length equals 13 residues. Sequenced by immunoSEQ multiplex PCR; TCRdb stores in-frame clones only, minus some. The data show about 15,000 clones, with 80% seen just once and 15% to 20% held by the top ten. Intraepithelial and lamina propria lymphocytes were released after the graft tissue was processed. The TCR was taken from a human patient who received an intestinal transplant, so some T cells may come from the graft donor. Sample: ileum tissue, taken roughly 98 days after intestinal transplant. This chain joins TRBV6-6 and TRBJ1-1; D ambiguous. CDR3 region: CASSPDGETEAFF. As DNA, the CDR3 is TGTGCCAGCAGTCCCGACGGGGAGACTGAAGCTTTCTTT.